The present TCR beta chain was sequenced within a study of T-cell memory formation after mild COVID-19 (TCRdb year 2021). At the level of the whole study: TCR sequence clusters from the two donors were largely donor specific. Longitudinal TCRalpha and TCRbeta repertoire sequencing tracked T-cell clones expanding and contracting after mild COVID-19 in a couple of donors. The cohort was made up of two young adult volunteers, one female and one male, who were previously healthy. Overall study results and their limits: Contracting CD4+ clones turned up mainly in the CM and EM memory subsets, whereas EMRA was where CD8+ clones were enriched. Only a couple of mild cases were covered in the study, and larger cohorts including severe cases with pre-infection samples were considered necessary. From day 15 to 85, contracting clones showed balanced CD4/CD8 phenotypes, whereas a second wave of clones that expanded from day 15 to 37 leaned towards CD4+. Some responding clones were found in pre-infection memory, which suggests that pre-existing cross-reactive memory T cells took part in the SARS-CoV-2 response. The second-wave clones that peaked on day 37 were not confirmed to be SARS-CoV-2 specific.

The CDR3 runs 14 residues from the cysteine to the phenylalanine. The only DNA kept is the CDR3, 42 bases in frame from the first base. The junction carries 16 bases between V and J, which are trimmed by 8 bases and 2 bases respectively. In the germline V gene, CDR1 corresponds to MNHEY and CDR2 to SVGAGI. A word on this clonotype: Its antigen remains undetermined. No much larger clone is present one base from it, and per-base qualities are unavailable.

The run used an Illumina NovaSeq 6000. TCRalpha and TCRbeta cDNA libraries were built by 5'RACE with constant-segment primers, adding sample barcodes and unique molecular identifiers. Trizol reagent was used to extract RNA from every sample. The libraries were amplified in two PCR steps, and the second step added a second sample barcode and Illumina TruSeq adapters. Sequencing of the libraries was done on an Illumina NovaSeq, producing 2 x 150 bp paired-end reads. The study's own analysis went as follows. The reads were demultiplexed and collapsed into UMI-guided consensus sequences using migec v1.2.7. With mixcr v2.1.11, UMI consensuses were aligned to TRA and TRB V and J templates and assembled into clonotypes. Clonotypes were classified as expanded or contracted when called significant by both edgeR and NoisET, with noise models trained on biological replicates. For edgeR calls, a false discovery rate-adjusted p below 0.01 and a log2 fold-change threshold of 1 were applied. As an exploratory analysis of dynamics, PCA with hierarchical clustering was applied to max-normalized trajectories of the 1000 most abundant clonotypes. Separately sequenced CD4+ and CD8+ repertoires were used to assign a CD4 or CD8 phenotype to each responding clone. TCRdb passed the public sequencing reads through fastp at Q25 and MiXCR, retaining productive beta sequences. Each entry merges the rows of one CDR3 protein and shows their most common DNA and genes. TCRdb, not the authors, supplied the V and J calls. This sample gives approximately 300,000 distinct CDR3 sequences in total; approximately 15% of them show up just once. The ten largest clonotypes hold 22% of the sample.

Ficoll-Paque density gradient centrifugation was the method used to isolate PBMCs. This chain joins TRBV6-5 to TRBJ2-7, with no D gene named confidently. The sequence was obtained from a man aged 18 to 29 who had mild COVID-19 (a few samples of this study predate the infection). The sample titles of this study are shuffled in the database, so cell type and time point are left out; the donor was told from shared clones. The sample was PBMCs or a T cell subset sorted from them (not recorded which). The CDR3 protein is CASALAAATYEQYF. The sequence in DNA is TGTGCCAGCGCCCTGGCCGCAGCCACCTACGAGCAGTACTTC.